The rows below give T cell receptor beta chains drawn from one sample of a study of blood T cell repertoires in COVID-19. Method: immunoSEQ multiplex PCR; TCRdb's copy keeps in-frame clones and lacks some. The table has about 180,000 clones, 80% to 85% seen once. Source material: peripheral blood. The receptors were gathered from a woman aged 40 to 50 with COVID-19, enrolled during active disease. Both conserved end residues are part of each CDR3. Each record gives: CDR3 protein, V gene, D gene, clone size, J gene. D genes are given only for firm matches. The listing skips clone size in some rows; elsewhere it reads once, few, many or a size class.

CASSPGLAVQETQYF,TRBV5-1,TRBD2,NA,TRBJ2-5
CASSSGASNQPQHF,TRBV19,NA,NA,TRBJ1-5
CASSRGFQPQHF,TRBV10-1,NA,few,TRBJ1-5
CASITPRDRGQETQYF,TRBV5-4,TRBD1,NA,TRBJ2-5
CASSLWGISNQPQHF,TRBV5-4,NA,NA,TRBJ1-5
CASSSRLALQTDTQYF,TRBV6-5,TRBD2,NA,TRBJ2-3
CASSPSGGGTEAFF,TRBV11-2,NA,NA,TRBJ1-1
CASSLGNRGQETQYF,TRBV5-1,TRBD1,NA,TRBJ2-5
CASSPRTGANYGYTF,TRBV18,TRBD1,few,TRBJ1-2
CASSRAGPEAFF,TRBV5-1,NA,NA,TRBJ1-1
CASSLRESQYF,TRBV6-5,NA,NA,TRBJ2-5
CASSLPTKAFF,TRBV28,NA,NA,TRBJ1-1
CASSLERSGNGYTF,TRBV5-1,NA,NA,TRBJ1-2
CASSPGQLYGYTF,TRBV12-3/TRBV12-4,TRBD1,NA,TRBJ1-2
CASNDPSGSANTGELFF,TRBV5-4,TRBD2,NA,TRBJ2-2
CASSLSRGTEAFF,TRBV12-3/TRBV12-4,NA,once,TRBJ1-1
CASSLGSRGPGNTIYF,TRBV5-4,TRBD1,NA,TRBJ1-3
CASIPGGRDSPLHF,TRBV7-9,TRBD1,few,TRBJ1-6
CASSLGTGIANEQFF,TRBV5-1,TRBD1,NA,TRBJ2-1
CGGGTDYGYTF,TRBV12-3/TRBV12-4,NA,NA,TRBJ1-2